Below, 5 T cell receptor beta chains from the same sample are listed, as sequenced in a study of T cells in Graves' hyperthyroidism and ophthalmopathy (dated by TCRdb to between 2018 and 2021). The library was built by means of multiplex PCR. For sequencing, an Illumina HiSeq 2000 was employed. Amplification of TCR beta CDR3 regions was carried out from RNA transcripts. For the first round of RT-PCR on the TCR CDR3, the HTBI primer set was used together with the Qiagen OneStep RT-PCR kit. TCRdb itself trimmed the public reads at Q25 with fastp, ran MiXCR and retained productive beta chains. Identical CDR3 proteins give one entry, which carries the most common genes and DNA. The sample records some 360,000 distinct CDR3 sequences, approximately 18% of which are singletons. The ten largest clones represent about 16% of the sample. The sequenced sample consisted of blood. The receptors stem from a woman aged 40-49 years with Graves' ophthalmopathy.

This clonotype was seen many times. V gene TRBV20-1 combines with J gene TRBJ2-4; 13 bases align to TRBD2. The CDR3 length is 14 residues. J lost 8 bases, V lost 5 bases, and 6 bases had no gene match. Germline lookup yields CDR1 DFQATT and CDR2 SNEGSKA (reference sequence). In DNA, the CDR3 is TGCAGTGCTGGGACTAGCGGGAATGGAGACATTCAGTACTTC. This sequence encodes CSAGTSGNGDIQYF.

This clonotype was observed a few times. The genes are TRBV3-1 and TRBJ2-5; D gene unclear. The V gene lost 1 base and the J gene lost 2 bases, with 11 bases spanning the gap. The CDR3 is 15 residues long. CDR1 and CDR2 from the germline V gene are LGHDT and YNNKEL (reference sequence). The CDR3, as DNA: TGTGCCAGCAGCCAAGGGCCCACAGCACAAGAGACCCAGTACTTC. Protein sequence: CASSQGPTAQETQYF.

The genes are TRBV30 and TRBJ2-7; D is perhaps TRBD2 (6 bases). TRBJ2-1 explains the end of the DNA better; the J call may be wrong. Germline V gene sequence: CDR1 GTSNPN, CDR2 SVGIG (reference sequence). The CDR3 contains 13 residues. The CDR3 spells CAWSRGTFYGQFF. CDR3 sequence (DNA): TGTGCCTGGAGTCGCGGGACCTTTTACGGGCAGTTCTTC.

This clonotype was detected once. The V call is TRBV11-2, the J call TRBJ2-7; 7 nucleotides match TRBD2. The ends lost 3 bases at V and 0 bases at J; junction bases unmatched: 8. Germline V gene lookup returns CDR1 SGHAT and CDR2 FQNNGV. The CDR3 has 16 amino acids. CDR3 region: CASSLRLALFSYEQYF. The CDR3 nucleotides are TGTGCCAGCAGCTTGAGACTAGCCCTATTCTCCTACGAGCAGTACTTC. Full variable domain (missing parts from reference TRBV11-2 and TRBJ2-7): EAGVAQSPRYKIIEKRQSVAFWCNPISGHATLYWYQQILGQGPKLLIQFQNNGVVDDSQLPKDRFSAERLKGVDSTLKIQPAKLEDSAVYLCASSLRLALFSYEQYFGPGTRLTVT.

This clonotype has a handful of counts. This rearrangement joins TRBV7-8 to TRBJ2-4; no clear D. There are 16 residues in the CDR3. Germline V gene lookup returns CDR1 SGHVS and CDR2 FQNEAQ. V lost 6 bases, J lost 0 bases, and 15 bases lay in between. This CDR3 reads CASSSTRILAKNIQYF. For the CDR3, the DNA is TGTGCCAGCAGTTCAACCCGGATCCTAGCCAAAAACATTCAGTACTTC.